This T cell receptor (beta chain) came from a study of CD8+ T cells in alopecia areata. V lost 1 base, J lost 3 bases, and 3 bases stayed unmatched. Germline V gives CDR1 SGHRS, CDR2 YFSETQ. The CDR3 has 14 amino acids. The study, taken as a whole, reports: The study found higher clonality in lesional than normal scalp, especially in alopecia totalis/universalis.

Sorting of CD4+ cells into CD25+CD127- cells (for about 5 patients) was performed. Alopecia areata patients gave lesional scalp punch biopsies and peripheral blood samples. About this clone: Its antigen remains unidentified.

Reverse transcribed after extraction, RNA yielded cDNA as the sequencing template. Sequenced by immunoSEQ multiplex PCR; TCRdb stores in-frame clones only, minus some. The sample consists of fewer than 40,000 clones, 45% to 65% of them appearing once. Input material: CD4+ Tregs sorted from blood. The TCR sequence derives from a human donor with alopecia areata. V gene TRBV5-1 combines with J gene TRBJ1-1; 7 positions match TRBD1. The chain's CDR3 is CASSLSQGYTEAFF. CDR3 nucleotide sequence: TGCGCCAGCAGCTTGTCACAGGGGTACACTGAAGCTTTCTTT.